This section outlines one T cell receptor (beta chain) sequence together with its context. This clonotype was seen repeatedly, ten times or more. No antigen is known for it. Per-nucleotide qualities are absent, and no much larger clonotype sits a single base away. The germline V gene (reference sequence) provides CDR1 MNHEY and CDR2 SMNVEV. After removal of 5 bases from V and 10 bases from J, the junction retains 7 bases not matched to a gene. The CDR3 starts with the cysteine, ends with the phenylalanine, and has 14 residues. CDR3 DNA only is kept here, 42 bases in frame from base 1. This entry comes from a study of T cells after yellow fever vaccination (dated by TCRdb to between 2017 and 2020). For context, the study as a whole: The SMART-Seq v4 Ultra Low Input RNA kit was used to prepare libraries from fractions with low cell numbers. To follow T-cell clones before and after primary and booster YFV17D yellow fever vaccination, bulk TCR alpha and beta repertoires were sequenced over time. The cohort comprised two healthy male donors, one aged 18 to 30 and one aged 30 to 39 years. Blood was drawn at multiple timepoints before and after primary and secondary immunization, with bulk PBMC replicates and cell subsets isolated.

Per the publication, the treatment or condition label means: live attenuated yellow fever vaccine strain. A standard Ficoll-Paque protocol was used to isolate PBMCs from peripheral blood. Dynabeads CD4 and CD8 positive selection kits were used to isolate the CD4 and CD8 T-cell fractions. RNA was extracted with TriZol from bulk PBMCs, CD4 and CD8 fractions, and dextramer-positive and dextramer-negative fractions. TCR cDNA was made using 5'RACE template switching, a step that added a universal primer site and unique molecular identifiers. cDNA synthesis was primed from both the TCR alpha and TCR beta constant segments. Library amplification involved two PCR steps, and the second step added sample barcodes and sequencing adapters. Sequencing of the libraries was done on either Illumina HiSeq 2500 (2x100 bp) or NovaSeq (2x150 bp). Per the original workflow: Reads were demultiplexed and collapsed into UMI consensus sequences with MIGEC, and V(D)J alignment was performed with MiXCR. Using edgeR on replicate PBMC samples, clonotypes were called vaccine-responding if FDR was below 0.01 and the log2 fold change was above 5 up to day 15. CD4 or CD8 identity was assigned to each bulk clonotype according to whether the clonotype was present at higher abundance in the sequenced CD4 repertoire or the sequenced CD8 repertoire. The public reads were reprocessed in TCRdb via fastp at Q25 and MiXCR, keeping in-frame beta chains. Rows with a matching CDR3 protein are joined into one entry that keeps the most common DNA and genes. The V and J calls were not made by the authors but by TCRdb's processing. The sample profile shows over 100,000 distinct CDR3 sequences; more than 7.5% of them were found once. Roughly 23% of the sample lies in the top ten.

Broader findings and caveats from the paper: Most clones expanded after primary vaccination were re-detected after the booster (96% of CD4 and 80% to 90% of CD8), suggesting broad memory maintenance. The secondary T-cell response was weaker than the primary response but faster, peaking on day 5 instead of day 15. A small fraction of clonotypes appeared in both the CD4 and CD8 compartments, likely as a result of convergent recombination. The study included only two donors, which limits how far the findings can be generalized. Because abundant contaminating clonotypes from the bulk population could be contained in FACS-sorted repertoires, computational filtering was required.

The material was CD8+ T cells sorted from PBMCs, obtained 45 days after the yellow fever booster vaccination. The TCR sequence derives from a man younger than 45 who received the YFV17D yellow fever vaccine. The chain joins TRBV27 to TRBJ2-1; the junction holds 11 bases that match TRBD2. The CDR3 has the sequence CASSVAGGPGEQFF. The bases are TGTGCCAGCAGTGTAGCGGGAGGGCCTGGCGAGCAGTTCTTC.